The rows below give T cell receptor beta chains drawn from one sample of a study of blood T cell repertoires in COVID-19. Libraries were prepared by immunoSEQ multiplex PCR; TCRdb keeps only in-frame clonotypes and omits some of them. The sample yields approximately 290,000 clones, more than 85% seen once. Sequencing was performed on peripheral blood. These receptors came from a woman aged 25 to 39 with COVID-19, enrolled during active disease. CDR3s include the opening cysteine and the closing phenylalanine or tryptophan. Each record gives: CDR3 length, V gene, CDR3 protein.

15	TRBV11-2	CASSPPVAGTGELFF
14	TRBV9	CASSANRGLDTQYF
16	TRBV11-2	CASSLIVTGRAVSLHF
15	TRBV7-2	CASSPRVRPDYGYTF
17	TRBV9	CASSVGSSGLSTDTQYF
15	TRBV7-2	CASSFIRAGNTEAFF
14	TRBV28	CASSPQTGGSGYTF
15	TRBV19	CASSPLAGGVVEQFF
15	TRBV6-2/TRBV6-3	CASSYRSRGIYGYTF
14	TRBV6-5	CASSSGLASDTQYF
14	TRBV10-3	CAIGETGDYYEQYF
14	TRBV6-5	CASTRGSPYNEQFF
15	TRBV7-6	CASSSSGTTYNEQFF
14	TRBV28	CASSPRTSRETQYF
15	TRBV6-4	CASSRLAGGVYEQYF
17	TRBV18	CASSPPGLAGGTDTQYF
16	TRBV6-1	CASSEGLKRTTDTQYF
12	TRBV30	CAWSAGSYEQYF
13	TRBV24-1	CATSDTWTGEQYF
13	TRBV6-5	CASSYIGGYGYTF
13	TRBV5-4	CASSLGQGNKAFF
13	TRBV13	CASSRGTPAEQYF
15	TRBV5-1	CASSPWTGDGQGYTF
13	TRBV7-2	CASSFQVTDTQYF
13	TRBV28	CASSVPRWDTQYF
16	TRBV11-2	CASSGNRPGQYNEQYF
14	TRBV28	CASHLDRGGTEAFF
19	TRBV7-9	CASSLDWSTVPVPNTEAFF
17	TRBV5-4	CASRPGTQGARVTEAFF
12	TRBV5-4	CASENSGNTIYF
15	TRBV6-1	CASSDPTTRRNTIYF
17	TRBV7-9	CASSPWGLADHTDTQYF
15	TRBV7-9	CASSDQGIGNYGYTF
16	TRBV27	CASSSRDSAAYNEQFF
16	TRBV7-9	CASSFLAGPSTDTQYF
15	TRBV2	CASSNQGVTNEKLFF
16	TRBV4-1	CASSQDGRGLYNEQFF
13	TRBV12-3/TRBV12-4	CASRPDRGYGYTF
15	TRBV28	CASSLHGLAGNEQFF
15	TRBV7-9	CASSSTTGQQETQYF
13	TRBV19	CASSFMRGTEAFF
15	TRBV7-2	CASSLYRGNNQPQHF
9	TRBV5-3	CIGVPEAFF
16	TRBV11-2	CASSLDWGTGNEKLFF
17	TRBV19	CASRESAGQGVTGELFF
13	TRBV2	CASSAQGNYGYTF
16	TRBV9	CASSVTSGSKGNEQFF
15	TRBV5-1	CASSWGQGLNTEAFF
16	TRBV19	CASSISGTGGNYGYTF
15	TRBV5-1	CASRAQTSGDTKQYF